This T cell receptor beta chain was sequenced during a study of T cell repertoires in cytomegalovirus infection. Across the study: TCR beta signatures that were public indicated CMV infection and matching HLA type. General study results and limits: Within the response measured ex vivo, HLA-C-restricted CMV-specific TCR beta clonotypes were dominant.

A few counts support this clonotype. What it binds is not known. MiXCR, applied by TCRdb to the reads, yields one record per CDR3 protein. The table lists about 97,000 distinct CDR3 sequences, approximately 15% of them singletons, with more than 7% in the top ten. This CDR3 region has 15 residues. V dropped 3 bases and J dropped 6 bases, with 17 bases sitting between them. CDR1 is KGHSH, CDR2 LQKENI, per germline. This sequence originates from a human donor in good health (CMV status not recorded). Some clones in this sample may be carry-over from other donors' samples. Sequencing was carried out using PBMCs. The chain recombines TRBV18 with TRBJ1-1; D perhaps matches TRBD1 (6 bases). CDR3 DNA: TGTGCCAGCTCACCCGACGAGGGGGTCATTGCTGAAGCTTTCTTT. The encoded protein is CASSPDEGVIAEAFF. Combining the CDR3 with reference TRBV18 and TRBJ1-1 gives the whole variable domain NAGVMQNPRHLVRRRGQEARLRCSPMKGHSHVYWYRQLPEEGLKFMVYLQKENIIDESGMPKERFSAEFPKEGPSILRIQQVVRGDSAAYFCASSPDEGVIAEAFFGQGTRLTVV.